Reported below is one T cell receptor (beta chain). Its target is not known. Germline V lookup: CDR1 LNHDA, CDR2 SQIVND (reference sequence). With 5 bases removed from V and 5 bases from J, the gap between germline ends came to 21 bases. The CDR3 is 16 amino acids. The data were taken from a study of T cells after yellow fever vaccination. Findings and caveats of the study: Re-detected after boosting: most primary clones, about 96% of CD4 and around 86% of CD8. Researchers report a weaker secondary response that nonetheless peaked faster, day 5 versus 15. Contamination by abundant bulk-population clonotypes could be present in FACS-sorted repertoires.

Template-switching 5'RACE yielded the TCR cDNA; a universal primer site and UMIs were added in the process. TCRdb re-called the 5' RACE reads through MiXCR, storing one row per CDR3 protein. This sample has approximately 510,000 distinct CDR3 sequences, with 21% found just once. Sequencing used PBMCs, obtained more than 20 days after the first yellow fever vaccination. This rearrangement joins TRBV19 to TRBJ2-5, with D possibly TRBD2 on 5 matching bases. This sequence was found in a man between 18 and 35 years old who received the YFV17D yellow fever vaccine. In nucleotides, the CDR3 is TGTGCCAGTAGTCCTGGACCCGGAGGCGGTTTTGAGACCCAGTACTTC. It yields the protein CASSPGPGGGFETQYF.